This TCR beta chain appears in the sequencing data of a study of CD8 T cells in Susac syndrome. CD8+ and CD4+ blood T cells underwent TCR beta sequencing. Germline CDR1 and CDR2: SGHVS and FNYEAQ. Unmatched junction bases numbered 4, after V lost 5 bases and J lost 2 bases. The CDR3 length is 16 residues. After extraction with the RNeasy kit, about 0.5 to 1 ug of the RNA was reverse transcribed using random hexamers. From the immunoSEQ multiplex PCR reads, TCRdb called clonotypes with MiXCR, one entry per CDR3 protein. Among some 130,000 distinct CDR3 sequences, about 94% were seen once, and the ten largest hold 0.095% to 0.15%.

This sequence originates from a human donor with multiple sclerosis. This chain links TRBV7-6 with TRBJ2-3; 13 bases align to TRBD2. Sequencing was done on a sample of CD4+ T cells from PBMCs. The CDR3 reads CASSLGTSGNTDTQYF. Here the CDR3 DNA reads TGTGCCAGCAGCCTGGGGACTAGCGGGAACACAGATACGCAGTATTTT.